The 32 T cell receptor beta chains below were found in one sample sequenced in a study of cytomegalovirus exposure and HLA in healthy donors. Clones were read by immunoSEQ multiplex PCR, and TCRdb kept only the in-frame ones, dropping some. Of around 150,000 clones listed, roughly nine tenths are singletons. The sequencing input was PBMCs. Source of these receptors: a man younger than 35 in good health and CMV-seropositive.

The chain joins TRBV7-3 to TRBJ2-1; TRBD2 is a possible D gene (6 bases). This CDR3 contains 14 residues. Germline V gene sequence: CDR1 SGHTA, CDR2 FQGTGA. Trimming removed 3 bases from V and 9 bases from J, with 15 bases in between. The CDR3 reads CASSLSGPEGEQFF. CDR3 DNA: TGTGCCAGCAGCTTGAGTGGGCCGGAGGGTGAGCAGTTCTTC. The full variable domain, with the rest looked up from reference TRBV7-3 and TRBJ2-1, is GAGVSQTPSNKVTEKGKYVELRCDPISGHTALYWYRQSLGQGPEFLIYFQGTGAADDSGLPNDRFFAVRPEGSVSTLKIQRTERGDSAVYLCASSLSGPEGEQFFGPGTRLTVL.

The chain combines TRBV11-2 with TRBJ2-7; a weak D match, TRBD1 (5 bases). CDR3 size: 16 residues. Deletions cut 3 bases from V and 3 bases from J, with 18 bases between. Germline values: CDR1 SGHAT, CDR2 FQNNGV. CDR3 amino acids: CASSFGSTAILYEQYF. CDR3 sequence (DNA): TGTGCCAGCAGCTTTGGATCGACAGCGATCCTCTACGAGCAGTACTTC.

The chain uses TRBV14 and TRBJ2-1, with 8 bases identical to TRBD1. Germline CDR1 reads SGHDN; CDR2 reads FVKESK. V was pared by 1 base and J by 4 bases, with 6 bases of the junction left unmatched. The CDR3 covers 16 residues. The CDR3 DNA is TGTGCCAGCAGCCAAGCGGACAGGGAGGAATACAATGAGCAGTTCTTC. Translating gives CASSQADREEYNEQFF. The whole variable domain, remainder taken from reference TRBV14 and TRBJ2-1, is EAGVTQFPSHSVIEKGQTVTLRCDPISGHDNLYWYRRVMGKEIKFLLHFVKESKQDESGMPNNRFLAERTGGTYSTLKVQPAELEDSGVYFCASSQADREEYNEQFFGPGTRLTVL.

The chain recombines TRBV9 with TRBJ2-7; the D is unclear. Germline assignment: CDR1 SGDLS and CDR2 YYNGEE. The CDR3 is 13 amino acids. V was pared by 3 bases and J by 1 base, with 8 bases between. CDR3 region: CASSGRHSYEQYF. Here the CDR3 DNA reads TGTGCCAGCAGCGGAAGACATTCCTACGAGCAGTACTTC.

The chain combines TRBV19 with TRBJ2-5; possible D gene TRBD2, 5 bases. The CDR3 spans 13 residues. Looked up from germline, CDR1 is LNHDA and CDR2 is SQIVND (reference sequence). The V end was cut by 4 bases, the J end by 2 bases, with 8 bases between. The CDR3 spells CASSNTGQETQYF. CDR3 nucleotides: TGTGCCAGTAGTAACACGGGACAAGAGACCCAGTACTTC.

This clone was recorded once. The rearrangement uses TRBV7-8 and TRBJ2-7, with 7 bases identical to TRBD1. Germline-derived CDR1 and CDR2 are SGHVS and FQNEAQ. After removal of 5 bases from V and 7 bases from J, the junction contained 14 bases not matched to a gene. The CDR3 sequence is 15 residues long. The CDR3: CASSIRQGPSLEQYF. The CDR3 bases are TGTGCCAGCAGCATAAGACAGGGCCCGAGCTTAGAGCAGTACTTC. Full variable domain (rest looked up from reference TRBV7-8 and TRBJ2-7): GAGVSQSPRYKVAKRGQDVALRCDPISGHVSLFWYQQALGQGPEFLTYFQNEAQLDKSGLPSDRFFAERPEGSVSTLKIQRTQQEDSAVYLCASSIRQGPSLEQYFGPGTRLTVT.

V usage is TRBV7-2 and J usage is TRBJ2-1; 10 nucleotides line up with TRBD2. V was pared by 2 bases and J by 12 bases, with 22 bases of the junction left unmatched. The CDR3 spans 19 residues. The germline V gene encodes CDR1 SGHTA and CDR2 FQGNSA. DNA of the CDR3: TGTGCCAGCAGCTTATCGGTGTCTAGCGGGAGAGTATCAGGTTTTGGGCAGTTCTTC. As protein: CASSLSVSSGRVSGFGQFF.

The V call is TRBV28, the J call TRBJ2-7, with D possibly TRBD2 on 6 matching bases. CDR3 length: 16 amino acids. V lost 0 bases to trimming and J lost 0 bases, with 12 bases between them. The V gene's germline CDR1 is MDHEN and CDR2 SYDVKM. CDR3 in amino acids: CASSLWELAISYEQYF. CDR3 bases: TGTGCCAGCAGTTTATGGGAACTAGCAATCTCCTACGAGCAGTACTTC.

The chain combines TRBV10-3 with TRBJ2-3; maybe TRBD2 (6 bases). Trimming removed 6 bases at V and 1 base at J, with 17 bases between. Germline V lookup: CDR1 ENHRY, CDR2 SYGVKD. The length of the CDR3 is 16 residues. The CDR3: CAISRFTGEGTDTQYF. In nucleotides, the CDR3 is TGTGCCATCAGCCGTTTTACGGGAGAGGGCACAGATACGCAGTATTTT.

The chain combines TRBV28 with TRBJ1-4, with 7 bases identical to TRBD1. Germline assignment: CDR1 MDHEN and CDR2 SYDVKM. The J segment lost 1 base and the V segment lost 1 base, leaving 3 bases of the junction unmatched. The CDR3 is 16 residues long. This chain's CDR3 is CASSLYRGRTNEKLFF. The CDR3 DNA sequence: TGTGCCAGCAGTTTATACAGGGGTAGAACTAATGAAAAACTGTTTTTT.

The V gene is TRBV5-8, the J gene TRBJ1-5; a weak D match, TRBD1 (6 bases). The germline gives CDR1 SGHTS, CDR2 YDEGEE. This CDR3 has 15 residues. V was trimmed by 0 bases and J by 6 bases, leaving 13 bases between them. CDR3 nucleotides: TGTGCCAGCAGCTTGGGGGCAGGGGAGCGTCAGCCCCAGCATTTT. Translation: CASSLGAGERQPQHF.

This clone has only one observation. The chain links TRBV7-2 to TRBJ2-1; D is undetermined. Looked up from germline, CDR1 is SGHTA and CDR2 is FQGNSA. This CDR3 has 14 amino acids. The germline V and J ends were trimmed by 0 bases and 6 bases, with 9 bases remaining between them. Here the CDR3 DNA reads TGTGCCAGCAGCTTAGCGAAGCCTATCAATGAGCAGTTCTTC. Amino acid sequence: CASSLAKPINEQFF.

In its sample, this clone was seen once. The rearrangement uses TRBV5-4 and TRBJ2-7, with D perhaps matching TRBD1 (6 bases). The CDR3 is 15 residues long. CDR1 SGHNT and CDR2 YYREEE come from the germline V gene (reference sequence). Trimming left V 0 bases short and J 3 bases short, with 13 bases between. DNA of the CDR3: TGTGCCAGCAGCTTGGACAGGGTTAGCCGCTACGAGCAGTACTTC. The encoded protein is CASSLDRVSRYEQYF. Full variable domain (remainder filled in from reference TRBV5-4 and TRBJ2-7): ETGVTQSPTHLIKTRGQQVTLRCSSQSGHNTVSWYQQALGQGPQFIFQYYREEENGRGNFPPRFSGLQFPNYSSELNVNALELDDSALYLCASSLDRVSRYEQYFGPGTRLTVT.

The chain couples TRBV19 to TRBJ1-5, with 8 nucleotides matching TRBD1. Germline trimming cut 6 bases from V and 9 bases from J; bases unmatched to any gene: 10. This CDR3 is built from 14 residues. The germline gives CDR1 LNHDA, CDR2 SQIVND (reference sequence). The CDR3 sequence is CASRTTGVGAPQHF. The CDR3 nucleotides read TGTGCCAGTAGGACGACAGGGGTAGGCGCGCCCCAGCATTTT.

CDR3 bases: TGTGCCAGCAGTCCCCGGGACAGGGGCTACAATGAGCAGTTCTTC. This codes for CASSPRDRGYNEQFF. The chain has TRBV28 and TRBJ2-1, with 10 nucleotides matching TRBD1. This CDR3 has 15 residues. The germline V gene encodes CDR1 MDHEN and CDR2 SYDVKM. The junction had 4 bases not matched to a gene; V was cut back by 5 bases and J by 3 bases.

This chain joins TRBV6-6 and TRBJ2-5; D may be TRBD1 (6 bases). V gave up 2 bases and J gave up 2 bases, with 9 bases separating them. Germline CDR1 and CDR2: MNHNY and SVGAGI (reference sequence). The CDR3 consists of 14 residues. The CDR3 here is CASSYVRGQETQYF. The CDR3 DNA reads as TGTGCCAGCAGTTACGTCAGGGGTCAAGAGACCCAGTACTTC.

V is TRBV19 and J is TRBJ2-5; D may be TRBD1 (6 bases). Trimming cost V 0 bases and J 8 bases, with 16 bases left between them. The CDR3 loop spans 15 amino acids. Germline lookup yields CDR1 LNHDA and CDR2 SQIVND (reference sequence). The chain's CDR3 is CASSIDPRTASTQYF. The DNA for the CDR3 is TGTGCCAGTAGTATAGATCCTCGGACAGCTTCAACCCAGTACTTC.

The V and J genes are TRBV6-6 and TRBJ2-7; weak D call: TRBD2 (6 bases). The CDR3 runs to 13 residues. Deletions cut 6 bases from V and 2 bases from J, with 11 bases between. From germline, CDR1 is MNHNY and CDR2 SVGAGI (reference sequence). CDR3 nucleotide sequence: TGTGCCAGCAGCCGGGGAGGCACCTACGAGCAGTACTTC. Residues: CASSRGGTYEQYF.

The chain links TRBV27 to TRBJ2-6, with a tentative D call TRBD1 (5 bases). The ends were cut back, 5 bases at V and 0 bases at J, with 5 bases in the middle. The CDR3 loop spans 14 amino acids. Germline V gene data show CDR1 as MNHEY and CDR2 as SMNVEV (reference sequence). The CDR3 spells CASSGASGANVLTF. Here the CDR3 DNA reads TGTGCCAGCAGTGGGGCCTCTGGGGCCAACGTCCTGACTTTC.

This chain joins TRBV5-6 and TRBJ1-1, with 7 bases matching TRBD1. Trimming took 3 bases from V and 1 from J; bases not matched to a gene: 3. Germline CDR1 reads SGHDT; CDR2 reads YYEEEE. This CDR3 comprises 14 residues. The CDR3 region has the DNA TGTGCCAGCAGCTGGGGACAGAGGAACACTGAAGCTTTCTTT. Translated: CASSWGQRNTEAFF.

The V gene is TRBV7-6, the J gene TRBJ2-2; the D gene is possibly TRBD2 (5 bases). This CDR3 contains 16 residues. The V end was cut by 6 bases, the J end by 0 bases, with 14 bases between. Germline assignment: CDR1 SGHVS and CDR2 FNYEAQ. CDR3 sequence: CASSNPERANTGELFF. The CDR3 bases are TGTGCCAGCAGTAATCCCGAGAGGGCGAACACCGGGGAGCTGTTTTTT.

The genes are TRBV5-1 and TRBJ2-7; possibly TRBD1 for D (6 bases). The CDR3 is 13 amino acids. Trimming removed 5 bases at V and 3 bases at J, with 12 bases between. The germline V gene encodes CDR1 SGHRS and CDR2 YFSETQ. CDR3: CASSYRQDYEQYF. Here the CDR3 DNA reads TGCGCCAGCAGTTACCGACAGGACTACGAGCAGTACTTC.

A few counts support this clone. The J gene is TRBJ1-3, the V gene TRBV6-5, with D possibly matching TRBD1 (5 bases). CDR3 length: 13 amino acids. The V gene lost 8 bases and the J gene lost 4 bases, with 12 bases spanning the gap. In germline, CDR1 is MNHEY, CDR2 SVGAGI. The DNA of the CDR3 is TGTGCCAGCCCAGGGATTGAGGGAAACACCATATATTTT. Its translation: CASPGIEGNTIYF.

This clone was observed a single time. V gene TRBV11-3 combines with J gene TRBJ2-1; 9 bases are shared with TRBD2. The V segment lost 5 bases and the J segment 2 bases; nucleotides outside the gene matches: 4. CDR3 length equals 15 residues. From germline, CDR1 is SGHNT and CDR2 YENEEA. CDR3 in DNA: TGTGCCAGCAGCCTGGGACTAGCAGCCTACAATGAGCAGTTCTTC. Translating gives CASSLGLAAYNEQFF.

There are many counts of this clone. The CDR3 spells CASSEWDRNTIYF. Written as DNA, the CDR3 is TGTGCCAGCAGTGAATGGGACAGAAACACCATATATTTT. V is TRBV25-1 and J is TRBJ1-3, with TRBD1 as a possible D gene (6 bases). The CDR3 is made up of 13 amino acids. Germline V lookup: CDR1 MGHDK, CDR2 SYGVNS. Trimming cost V 1 base and J 5 bases, with 6 bases left between them.

Here the CDR3 DNA reads TGTGCCAGCAGCTTCCAACAGGGGGCCGATGAAGCTTTCTTT. Its translation: CASSFQQGADEAFF. The rearrangement uses TRBV7-9 and TRBJ1-1, with TRBD1 identical over 9 bases. The CDR3 loop spans 14 amino acids. V trimming: 3 bases; J trimming: 7 bases; junction bases outside the gene matches: 6. CDR1 and CDR2 (germline): SEHNR, FQNEAQ (reference sequence).

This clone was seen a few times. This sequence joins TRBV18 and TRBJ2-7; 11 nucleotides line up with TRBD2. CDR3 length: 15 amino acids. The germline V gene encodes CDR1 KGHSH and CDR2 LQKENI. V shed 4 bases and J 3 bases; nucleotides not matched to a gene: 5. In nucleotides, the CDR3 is TGTGCCAGCTCACAACGGACTAGCGGGTACTACGAGCAGTACTTC. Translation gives CASSQRTSGYYEQYF.

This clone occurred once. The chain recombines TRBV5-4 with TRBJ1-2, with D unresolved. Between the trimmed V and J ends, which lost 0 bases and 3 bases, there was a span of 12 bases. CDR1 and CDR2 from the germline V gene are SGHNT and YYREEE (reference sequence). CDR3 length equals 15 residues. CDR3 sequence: CASSLVASVDYGYTF. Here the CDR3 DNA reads TGTGCCAGCAGCTTGGTTGCGTCGGTGGACTATGGCTACACCTTC.

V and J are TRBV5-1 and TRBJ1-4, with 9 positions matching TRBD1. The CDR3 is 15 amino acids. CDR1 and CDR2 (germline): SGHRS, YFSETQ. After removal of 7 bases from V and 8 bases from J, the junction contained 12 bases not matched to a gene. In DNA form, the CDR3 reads TGCGCCAGCTGCTCAACCGGGACAGGGAGGGAAAAACTGTTTTTT. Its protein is CASCSTGTGREKLFF.

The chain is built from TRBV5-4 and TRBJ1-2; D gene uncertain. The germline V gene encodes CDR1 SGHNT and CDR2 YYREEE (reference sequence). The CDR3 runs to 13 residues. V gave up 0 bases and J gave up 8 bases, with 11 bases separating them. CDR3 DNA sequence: TGTGCCAGCAGCTTGGGTCGGGAGGGAGGCTACACCTTC. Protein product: CASSLGREGGYTF.

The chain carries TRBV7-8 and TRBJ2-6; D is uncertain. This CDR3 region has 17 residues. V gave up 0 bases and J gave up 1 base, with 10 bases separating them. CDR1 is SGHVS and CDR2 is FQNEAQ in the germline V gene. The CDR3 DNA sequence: TGTGCCAGCAGCTTAGCGTATATAAATTCTGGGGCCAACGTCCTGACTTTC. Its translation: CASSLAYINSGANVLTF.

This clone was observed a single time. The CDR3 reads CASSPSDSGLYEQYF. Written as DNA, the CDR3 is TGTGCCAGCTCACCATCGGACTCCGGACTGTACGAGCAGTACTTC. V and J are TRBV18 and TRBJ2-7; maybe TRBD2 (5 bases). From germline, CDR1 is KGHSH and CDR2 LQKENI. V was clipped by 2 bases and J by 4 bases, with 15 bases between them. There are 15 residues in the CDR3.